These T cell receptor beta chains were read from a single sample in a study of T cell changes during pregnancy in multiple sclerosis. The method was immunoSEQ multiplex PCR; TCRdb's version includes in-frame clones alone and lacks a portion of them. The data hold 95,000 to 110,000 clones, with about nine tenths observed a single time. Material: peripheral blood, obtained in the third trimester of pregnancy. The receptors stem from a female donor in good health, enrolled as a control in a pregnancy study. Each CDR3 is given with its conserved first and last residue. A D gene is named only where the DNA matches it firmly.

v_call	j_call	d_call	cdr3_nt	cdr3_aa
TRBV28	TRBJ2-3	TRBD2	TGTGCCAGCAGTTTAAGCGGGGTCCGCACAGATACGCAGTATTTT	CASSLSGVRTDTQYF
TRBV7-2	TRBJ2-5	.	TGTGCCAGCAGCTTAGCAGGAGGGTGGGAGACCCAGTACTTC	CASSLAGGWETQYF
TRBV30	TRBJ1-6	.	TGTGCCTGGAGGTCACAGGGTAATTCACCCCTCCACTTT	CAWRSQGNSPLHF
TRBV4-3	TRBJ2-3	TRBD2	TGCGCCAGCAGCCAAGTAACTAGCGGGGGGCTAGATACGCAGTATTTT	CASSQVTSGGLDTQYF
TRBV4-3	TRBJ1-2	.	TGCGCCAGCAGCCCCCAGGGGAGCTATGGCTACACCTTC	CASSPQGSYGYTF
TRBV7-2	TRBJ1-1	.	TGTGCCAGCAACCTGGGACAAAACCTAAACACTGAAGCTTTCTTT	CASNLGQNLNTEAFF
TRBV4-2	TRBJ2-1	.	TGTGCCAGCAGCCAAGAACGGGGGGCCAGCCGGGGTGGGCAGTTCTTC	CASSQERGASRGGQFF
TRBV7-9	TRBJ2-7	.	TGTGCCACAGCGGAGGGGAGCGAGCAGTACTTC	CATAEGSEQYF
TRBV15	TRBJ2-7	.	TGTGCCACCAGCAGAGTGTTGGGCAGGGGCGACGAGCAGTACTTC	CATSRVLGRGDEQYF
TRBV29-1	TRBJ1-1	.	TGCAGCGTTGAAGCCCGGGCTCCGAGTGGGAGCAACACTGAAGCTTTCTTT	CSVEARAPSGSNTEAFF
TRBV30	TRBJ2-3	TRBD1	TGTGCCTGGAGTGCCTCAGGGGGCCCTACAGATACGCAGTATTTT	CAWSASGGPTDTQYF